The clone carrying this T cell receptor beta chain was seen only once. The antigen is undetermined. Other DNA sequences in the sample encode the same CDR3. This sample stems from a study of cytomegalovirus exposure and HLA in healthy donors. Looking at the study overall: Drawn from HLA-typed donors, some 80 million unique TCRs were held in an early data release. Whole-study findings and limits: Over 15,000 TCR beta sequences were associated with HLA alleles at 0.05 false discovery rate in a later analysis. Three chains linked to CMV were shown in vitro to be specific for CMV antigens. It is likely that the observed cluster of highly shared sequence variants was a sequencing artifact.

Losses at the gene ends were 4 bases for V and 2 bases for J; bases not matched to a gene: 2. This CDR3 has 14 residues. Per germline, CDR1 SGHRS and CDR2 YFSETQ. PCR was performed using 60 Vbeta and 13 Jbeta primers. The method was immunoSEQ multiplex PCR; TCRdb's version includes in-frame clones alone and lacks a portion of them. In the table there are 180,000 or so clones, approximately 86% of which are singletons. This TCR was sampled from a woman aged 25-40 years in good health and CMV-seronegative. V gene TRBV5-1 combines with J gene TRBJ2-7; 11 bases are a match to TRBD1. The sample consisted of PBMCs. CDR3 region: CASSGGQGAYEQYF. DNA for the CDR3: TGCGCCAGCAGCGGGGGACAGGGGGCCTACGAGCAGTACTTC.